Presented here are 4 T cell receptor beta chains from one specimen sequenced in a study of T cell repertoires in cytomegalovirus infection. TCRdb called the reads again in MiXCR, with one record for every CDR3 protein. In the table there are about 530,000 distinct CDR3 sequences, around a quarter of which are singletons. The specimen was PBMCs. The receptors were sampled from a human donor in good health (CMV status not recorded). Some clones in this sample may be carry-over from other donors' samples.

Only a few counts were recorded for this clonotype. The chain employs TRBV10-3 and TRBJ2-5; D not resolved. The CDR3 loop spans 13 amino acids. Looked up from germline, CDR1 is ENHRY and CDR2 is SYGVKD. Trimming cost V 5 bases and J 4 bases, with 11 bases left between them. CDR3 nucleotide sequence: TGTGCCATCAGTTTAGCTTCACGAGAGACCCAGTACTTC. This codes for CAISLASRETQYF.

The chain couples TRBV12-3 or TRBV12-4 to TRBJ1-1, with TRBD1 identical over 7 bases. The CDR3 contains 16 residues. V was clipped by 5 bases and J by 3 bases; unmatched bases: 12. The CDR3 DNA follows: TGTGCCAGCAGTCCATCCCCCCACACAGGGGACACTGAAGCTTTCTTT. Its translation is CASSPSPHTGDTEAFF.

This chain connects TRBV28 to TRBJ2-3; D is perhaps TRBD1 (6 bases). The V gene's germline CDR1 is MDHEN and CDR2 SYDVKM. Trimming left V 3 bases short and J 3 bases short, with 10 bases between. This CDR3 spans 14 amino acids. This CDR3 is CASSLRQATDTQYF. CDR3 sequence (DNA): TGTGCCAGCAGTTTGAGACAGGCGACAGATACGCAGTATTTT.

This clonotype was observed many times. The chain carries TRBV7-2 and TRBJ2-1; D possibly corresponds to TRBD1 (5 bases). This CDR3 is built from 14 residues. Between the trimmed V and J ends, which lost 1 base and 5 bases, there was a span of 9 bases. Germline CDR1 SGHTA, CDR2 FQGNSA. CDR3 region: CASSLGGHNNEQFF. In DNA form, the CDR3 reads TGTGCCAGCAGCTTAGGAGGACACAACAATGAGCAGTTCTTC.